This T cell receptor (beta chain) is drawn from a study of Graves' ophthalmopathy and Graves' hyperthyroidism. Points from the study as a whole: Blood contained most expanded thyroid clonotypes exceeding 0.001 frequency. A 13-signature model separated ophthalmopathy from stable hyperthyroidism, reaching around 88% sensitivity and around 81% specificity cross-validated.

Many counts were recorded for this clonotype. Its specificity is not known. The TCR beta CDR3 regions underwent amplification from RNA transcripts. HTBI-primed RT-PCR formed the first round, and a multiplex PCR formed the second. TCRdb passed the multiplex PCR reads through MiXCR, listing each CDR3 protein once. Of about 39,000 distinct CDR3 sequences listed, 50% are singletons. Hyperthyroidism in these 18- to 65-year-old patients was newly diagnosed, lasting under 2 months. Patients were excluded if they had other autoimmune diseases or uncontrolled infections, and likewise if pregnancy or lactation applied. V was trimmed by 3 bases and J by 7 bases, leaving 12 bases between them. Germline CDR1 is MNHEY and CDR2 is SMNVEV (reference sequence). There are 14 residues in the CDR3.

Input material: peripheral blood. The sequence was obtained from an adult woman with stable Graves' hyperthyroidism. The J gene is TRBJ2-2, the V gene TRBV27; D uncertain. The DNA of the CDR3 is TGTGCCAGCAGTTTCGACTCTCAAGGCGGGGAGCTGTTTTTT. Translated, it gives CASSFDSQGGELFF.